This TCR beta chain was found in a study of blood T cell repertoires in COVID-19. Overall study context: The United States, Italy and Spain were the sources of the acute and convalescent COVID-19 samples. Sources were T cells, B-cell-depleted T cells, or PBMCs; the material itself was cDNA or gDNA.

Original methodology: Quantification of nucleated cells was approximated via reference gene primer amplification. TCRdb's copy holds only in-frame clones and misses some; the assay was immunoSEQ multiplex PCR. From that table come the V and J calls and clone size; the DNA was used to work out D and trimming. The data show 110,000 to 150,000 clones, approximately 86% seen once. Germline CDR1 is SEHNR and CDR2 is FQNEAQ (reference sequence). V was cut by 4 bases and J by 5 bases, with 8 bases left in between. The CDR3 contains 12 residues. This receptor was obtained from a human donor in a cohort sampled during active COVID-19. Sequences were obtained from peripheral blood. The rearrangement joins TRBV7-9 to TRBJ2-5; unclear D gene. In DNA form, the CDR3 reads TGTGCCAGCAGCTCGGTGAGGGAGACCCAGTACTTC. This codes for CASSSVRETQYF.